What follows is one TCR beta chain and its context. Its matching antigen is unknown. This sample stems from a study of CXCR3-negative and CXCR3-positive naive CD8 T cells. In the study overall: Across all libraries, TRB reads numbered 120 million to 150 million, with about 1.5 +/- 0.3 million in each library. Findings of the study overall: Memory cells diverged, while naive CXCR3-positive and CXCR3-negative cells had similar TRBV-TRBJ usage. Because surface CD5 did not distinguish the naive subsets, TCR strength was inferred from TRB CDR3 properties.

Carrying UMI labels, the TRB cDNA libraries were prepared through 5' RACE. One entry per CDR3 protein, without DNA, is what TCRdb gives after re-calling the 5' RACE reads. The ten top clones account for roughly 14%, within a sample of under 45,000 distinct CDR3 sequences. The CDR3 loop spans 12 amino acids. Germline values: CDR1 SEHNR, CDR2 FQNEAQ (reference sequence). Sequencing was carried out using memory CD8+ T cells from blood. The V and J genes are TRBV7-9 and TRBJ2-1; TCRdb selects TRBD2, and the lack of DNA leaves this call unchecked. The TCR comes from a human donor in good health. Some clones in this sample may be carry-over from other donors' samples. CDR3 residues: CASSQEGNEQFF.